A single sample gave rise to the 21 T cell receptor beta chains below, sequenced in a study of patients and donors after allogeneic stem cell transplantation. Each CDR3 protein is one row after TCRdb ran MiXCR on the RT-PCR reads. The sample carries about a million distinct CDR3 sequences, under 20% recorded once. The sample consisted of blood, either unsorted or a sorted T cell fraction (not recorded which). The origin of the receptors is a human donor who was either an allogeneic HSCT recipient or a stem cell or donor lymphocyte infusion donor (not recorded which). It is not recorded whose cells these are; they may come from a transplant donor.

There are a few counts of this clonotype. The rearrangement joins TRBV24-1 to TRBJ2-3; D uncertain. The germline CDR1 and CDR2 sequences are KGHDR and SFDVKD. V was trimmed by 2 bases and J by 2 bases, leaving 10 bases between them. This CDR3 comprises 15 residues. CDR3 sequence: CATSDSTAYTDTQYF. The CDR3 DNA follows: TGTGCCACCAGTGATTCGACGGCATACACAGATACGCAGTATTTT.

This clonotype was seen a few times. The CDR3 coding sequence is TGTGCCAGCAGCCAATCCGGGACAGTGCCCTTCGGGACCGGGGAGCTGTTTTTT. Amino acids: CASSQSGTVPFGTGELFF. V and J are TRBV14 and TRBJ2-2; 7 positions agree with TRBD1. The trim removed 2 bases at V and 5 bases at J, leaving 14 bases unmatched. This CDR3 has 18 amino acids. Germline lookup yields CDR1 SGHDN and CDR2 FVKESK. Supplemented by reference TRBV14 and TRBJ2-2, the full variable domain reads EAGVTQFPSHSVIEKGQTVTLRCDPISGHDNLYWYRRVMGKEIKFLLHFVKESKQDESGMPNNRFLAERTGGTYSTLKVQPAELEDSGVYFCASSQSGTVPFGTGELFFGEGSRLTVL.

This chain uses TRBV4-3 with TRBJ2-1, with TRBD1 as a possible D gene (5 bases). The V end lost 0 bases, the J end lost 13 bases, and 10 bases lay between the germline ends. There are 12 residues in the CDR3. CDR1 is LGHNA, CDR2 YSLEER, per germline. The CDR3 loop is CASSQDLGPQFF. The CDR3 nucleotides are TGCGCCAGCAGCCAAGATCTGGGGCCTCAGTTCTTC.

This clonotype was seen ten or more times. The chain carries TRBV12-3 or TRBV12-4 and TRBJ2-3, with a possible D match to TRBD2 (5 bases). The CDR3 extends over 14 amino acids. V lost 6 bases, J lost 5 bases, and 15 bases lay in between. The CDR3 DNA is TGTGCCAGCAGCGTACCCGTCGGGGTAGATACGCAGTATTTT. Its translation is CASSVPVGVDTQYF.

The table lists this clonotype with a few counts. The genes are TRBV20-1 and TRBJ2-7; 8 bases agree with TRBD1. The CDR3 has 13 residues. Germline trimming cut 3 bases from V and 4 bases from J; bases unmatched to any gene: 5. Germline V gene sequence: CDR1 DFQATT, CDR2 SNEGSKA (reference sequence). The CDR3 DNA sequence: TGCAGTGCTAGCGCCGACAGGGGTTACGAGCAGTACTTC. This gives the protein CSASADRGYEQYF.

A few counts support this clonotype. The chain carries TRBV7-8 and TRBJ2-3, with 12 bases matching TRBD2. The CDR3 is made up of 16 amino acids. CDR1 SGHVS and CDR2 FQNEAQ come from the germline V gene. The trim removed 5 bases at V and 1 base at J, leaving 4 bases unmatched. As DNA, the CDR3 is TGTGCCAGCAGCCAAAGGACTAGCGGGGGCACAGATACGCAGTATTTT. Translation gives CASSQRTSGGTDTQYF.

This clonotype was seen a few times. The V and J genes are TRBV6-1 and TRBJ1-2; 8 bases fit TRBD1. CDR3 length: 15 amino acids. Per the germline V gene, CDR1 is MNHNS and CDR2 is SASEGT. V lost 6 bases to trimming and J lost 2 bases; unmatched junction nucleotides: 8. In DNA form, the CDR3 reads TGTGCCAGCAGCCGAAGGACAGGGAGGAACTATGGCTACACCTTC. Translation gives CASSRRTGRNYGYTF.

The CDR3 reads CASSAYAPGLAYEQYF. CDR3 coding DNA: TGTGCCAGCAGCGCCTACGCCCCGGGACTAGCCTACGAGCAGTACTTC. The J gene is TRBJ2-7, the V gene TRBV7-9; 8 bases are shared with TRBD2. The CDR3 is made up of 16 amino acids. Germline CDR1 SEHNR, CDR2 FQNEAQ (reference sequence). V lost 5 bases to trimming and J lost 2 bases; unmatched junction nucleotides: 11.

The sample holds a few counts of this clonotype. The chain employs TRBV29-1 and TRBJ2-7, with 7 bases matching TRBD1. CDR3 length equals 17 residues. Germline CDR1 SQVTM, CDR2 ANQGSEA. The V segment lost 4 bases and the J segment 0 bases; nucleotides outside the gene matches: 15. The CDR3 is CSVGILTGPVVSYEQYF. In nucleotides, the CDR3 is TGCAGCGTTGGCATTTTGACAGGGCCGGTTGTCTCCTACGAGCAGTACTTC.

V is TRBV25-1 and J is TRBJ2-7; 8 positions match TRBD1. Germline lookup yields CDR1 MGHDK and CDR2 SYGVNS. V shed 8 bases, J shed 1 base, and the junction held 4 bases outside the gene matches. The CDR3 runs 13 residues. The CDR3 DNA follows: TGTGCCAGCGGGGACAGGACGTCCTACGAGCAGTACTTC. It specifies CASGDRTSYEQYF.

The rearrangement joins TRBV7-9 to TRBJ2-5; 7 positions match TRBD1. After removal of 3 bases from V and 9 bases from J, the junction contained 1 base not matched to a gene. This CDR3 is 11 amino acids long. Germline assignment: CDR1 SEHNR and CDR2 FQNEAQ (reference sequence). DNA of the CDR3: TGTGCCAGCAGCTTCGACAGGGCCCAGTACTTC. Its translation is CASSFDRAQYF.

V gene TRBV5-6 combines with J gene TRBJ2-3, with TRBD2 matching 7 bases. This CDR3 contains 17 residues. Germline V gives CDR1 SGHDT, CDR2 YYEEEE. The trim removed 1 base at V and 0 bases at J, leaving 8 bases unmatched. CDR3 sequence: CASSLFMTSLSTDTQYF. Here the CDR3 DNA reads TGTGCCAGCAGCTTGTTCATGACTAGCCTTAGCACAGATACGCAGTATTTT.

A few counts support this clonotype. CDR3 sequence: CASTQGWNEQFF. The DNA for the CDR3 is TGTGCCAGCACTCAGGGATGGAATGAGCAGTTCTTC. This rearrangement joins TRBV6-1 to TRBJ2-1; possible D gene TRBD1, 5 bases. Germline V gene sequence: CDR1 MNHNS, CDR2 SASEGT. V gave up 7 bases and J gave up 7 bases, with 11 bases separating them. The CDR3 totals 12 residues.

The V call is TRBV4-1, the J call TRBJ2-1; D is unresolved. V was trimmed by 1 base and J by 0 bases, leaving 10 bases between them. The CDR3 length is 16 residues. Per the germline V gene, CDR1 is MGHRA and CDR2 is YSYEKL. CDR3 loop: CASSQVALISYNEQFF. DNA for the CDR3: TGCGCCAGCAGCCAAGTGGCTCTAATCTCCTACAATGAGCAGTTCTTC.

There are a few counts of this clonotype. V usage is TRBV5-1 and J usage is TRBJ2-7, with 7 bases that match TRBD2. Germline CDR1 reads SGHRS; CDR2 reads YFSETQ. The CDR3 sequence is 14 residues long. J lost 5 bases, V lost 0 bases, and 5 bases had no gene match. CDR3 sequence (DNA): TGCGCCAGCAGCTTGGCGCGCGGGAGTCACGAGCAGTACTTC. Its protein is CASSLARGSHEQYF.

This clonotype was detected a few times. The rearrangement uses TRBV20-1 and TRBJ2-1, with 9 nucleotides matching TRBD2. The length of the CDR3 is 15 residues. J lost 6 bases, V lost 0 bases, and 6 bases had no gene match. The germline V gene has CDR1 DFQATT and CDR2 SNEGSKA (reference sequence). The CDR3 region is CSARDRIAGVNEQFF. The CDR3 bases are TGCAGTGCTAGAGACCGAATAGCGGGGGTCAATGAGCAGTTCTTC.

This clonotype was seen a handful of times. CDR3 in DNA: TGCGCCAGCAGCCAGTATGCCCCACCCAGGGAACACTCCTACGAGCAGTACTTC. It encodes CASSQYAPPREHSYEQYF. This chain links TRBV4-1 with TRBJ2-7, with TRBD1 as a possible D gene (5 bases). V gave up 3 bases and J gave up 0 bases, with 21 bases separating them. The CDR3 is made up of 18 amino acids. Germline values: CDR1 MGHRA, CDR2 YSYEKL.

DNA of the CDR3: TGTGCCAGCAGCTTAGGCACGACAGGGACCTACGAGCAGTACTTC. This codes for CASSLGTTGTYEQYF. This chain uses TRBV7-9 with TRBJ2-7, with 7 bases that match TRBD1. CDR1 and CDR2 from the germline V gene are SEHNR and FQNEAQ (reference sequence). Unmatched junction bases numbered 5, after V lost 1 base and J lost 2 bases. This CDR3 is 15 amino acids long.

This clonotype has a handful of counts. The chain has TRBV29-1 and TRBJ2-3; D is unresolved. Looked up from germline, CDR1 is SQVTM and CDR2 is ANQGSEA. This CDR3 region has 13 residues. V lost 6 bases and J 6 bases, leaving 16 bases between the germline ends. The CDR3 region has the DNA TGCAGCGTGGAGAAAGACCGTACCGATACGCAGTATTTT. This gives the protein CSVEKDRTDTQYF.

The chain recombines TRBV15 with TRBJ1-1; TRBD1 aligns across 10 bases. Germline V gene lookup returns CDR1 LNHNV and CDR2 YYDKDF (reference sequence). Trimming at V came to 3 bases and at J to 4 bases, leaving 5 bases not matched to a gene. The CDR3 covers 15 residues. Written as DNA, the CDR3 is TGTGCCACCAGCAGTATGGGACAGGGGATCACTGAAGCTTTCTTT. Translation: CATSSMGQGITEAFF.

The sample holds a few counts of this clonotype. V is TRBV10-3 and J is TRBJ2-1; D gene uncertain. V was trimmed by 0 bases and J by 12 bases, leaving 6 bases between them. Germline V gives CDR1 ENHRY, CDR2 SYGVKD. This CDR3 comprises 11 residues. The CDR3 is CAISESTRQFF. For the CDR3, the DNA is TGTGCCATCAGTGAGTCGACCCGGCAGTTCTTC.